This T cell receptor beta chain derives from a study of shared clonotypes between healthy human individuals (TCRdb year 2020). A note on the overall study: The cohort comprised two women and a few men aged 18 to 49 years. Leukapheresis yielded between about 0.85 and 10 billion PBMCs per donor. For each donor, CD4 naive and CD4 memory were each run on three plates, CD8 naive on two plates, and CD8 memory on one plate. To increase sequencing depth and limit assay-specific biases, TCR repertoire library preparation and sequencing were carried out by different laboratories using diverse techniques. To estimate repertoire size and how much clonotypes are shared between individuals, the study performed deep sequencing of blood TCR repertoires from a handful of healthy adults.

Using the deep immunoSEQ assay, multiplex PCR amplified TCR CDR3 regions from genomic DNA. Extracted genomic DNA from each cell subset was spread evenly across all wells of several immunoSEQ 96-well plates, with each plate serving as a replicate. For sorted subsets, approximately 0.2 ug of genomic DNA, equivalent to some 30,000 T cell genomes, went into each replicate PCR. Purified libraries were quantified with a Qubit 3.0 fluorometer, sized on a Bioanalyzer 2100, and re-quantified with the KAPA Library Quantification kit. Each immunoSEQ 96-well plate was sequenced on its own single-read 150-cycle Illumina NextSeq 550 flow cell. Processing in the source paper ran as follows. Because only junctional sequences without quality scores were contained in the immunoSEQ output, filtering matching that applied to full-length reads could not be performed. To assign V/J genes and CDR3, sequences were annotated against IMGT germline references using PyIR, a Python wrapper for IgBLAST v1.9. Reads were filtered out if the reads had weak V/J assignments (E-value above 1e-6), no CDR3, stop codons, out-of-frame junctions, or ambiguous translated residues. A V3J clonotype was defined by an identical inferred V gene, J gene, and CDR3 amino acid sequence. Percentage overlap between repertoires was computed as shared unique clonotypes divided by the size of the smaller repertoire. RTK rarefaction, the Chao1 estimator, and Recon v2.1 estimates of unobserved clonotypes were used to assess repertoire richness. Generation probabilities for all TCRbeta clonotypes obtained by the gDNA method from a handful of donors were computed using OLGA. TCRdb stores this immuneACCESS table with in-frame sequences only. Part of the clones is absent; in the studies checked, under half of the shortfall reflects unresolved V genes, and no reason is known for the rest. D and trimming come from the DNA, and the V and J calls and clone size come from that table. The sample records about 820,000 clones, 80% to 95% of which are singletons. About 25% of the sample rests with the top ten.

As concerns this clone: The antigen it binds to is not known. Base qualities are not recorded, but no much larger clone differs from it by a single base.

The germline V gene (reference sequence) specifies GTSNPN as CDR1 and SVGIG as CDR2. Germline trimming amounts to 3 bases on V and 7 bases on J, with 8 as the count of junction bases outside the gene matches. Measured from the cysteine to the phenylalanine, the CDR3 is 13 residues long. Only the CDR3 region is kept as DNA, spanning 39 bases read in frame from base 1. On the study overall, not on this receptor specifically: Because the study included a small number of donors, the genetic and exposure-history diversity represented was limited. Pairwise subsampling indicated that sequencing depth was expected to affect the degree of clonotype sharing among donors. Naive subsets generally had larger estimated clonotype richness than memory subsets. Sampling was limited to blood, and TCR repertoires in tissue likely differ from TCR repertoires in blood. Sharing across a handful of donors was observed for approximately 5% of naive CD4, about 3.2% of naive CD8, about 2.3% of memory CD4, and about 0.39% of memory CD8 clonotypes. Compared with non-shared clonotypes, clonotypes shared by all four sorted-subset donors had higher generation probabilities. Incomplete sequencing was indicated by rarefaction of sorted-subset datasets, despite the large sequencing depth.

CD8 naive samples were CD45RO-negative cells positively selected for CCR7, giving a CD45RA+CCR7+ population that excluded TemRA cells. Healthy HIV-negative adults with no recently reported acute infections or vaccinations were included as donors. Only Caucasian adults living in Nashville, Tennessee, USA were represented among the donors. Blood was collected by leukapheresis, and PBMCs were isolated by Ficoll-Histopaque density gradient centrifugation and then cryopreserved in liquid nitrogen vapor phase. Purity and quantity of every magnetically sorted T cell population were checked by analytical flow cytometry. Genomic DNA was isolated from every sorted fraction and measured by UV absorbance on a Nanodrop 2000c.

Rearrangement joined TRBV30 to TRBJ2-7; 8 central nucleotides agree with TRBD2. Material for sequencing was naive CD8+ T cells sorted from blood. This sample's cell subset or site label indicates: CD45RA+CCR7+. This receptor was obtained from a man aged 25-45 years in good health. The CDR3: CAWSPGGGQEQYF. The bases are TGTGCCTGGAGCCCCGGCGGGGGGCAGGAGCAGTACTTC.